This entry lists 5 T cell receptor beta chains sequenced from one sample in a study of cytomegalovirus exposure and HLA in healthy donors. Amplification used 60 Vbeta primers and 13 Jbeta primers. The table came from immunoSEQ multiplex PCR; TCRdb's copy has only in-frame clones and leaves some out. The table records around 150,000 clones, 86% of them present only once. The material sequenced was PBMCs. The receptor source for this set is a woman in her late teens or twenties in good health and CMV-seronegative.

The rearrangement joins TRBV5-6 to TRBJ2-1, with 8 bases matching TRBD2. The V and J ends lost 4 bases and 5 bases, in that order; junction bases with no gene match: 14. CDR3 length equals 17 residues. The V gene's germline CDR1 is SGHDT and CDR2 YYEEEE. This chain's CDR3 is CASSTGSAGARDNEQFF. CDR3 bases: TGTGCCAGCAGCACGGGCTCAGCGGGAGCGCGGGACAATGAGCAGTTCTTC.

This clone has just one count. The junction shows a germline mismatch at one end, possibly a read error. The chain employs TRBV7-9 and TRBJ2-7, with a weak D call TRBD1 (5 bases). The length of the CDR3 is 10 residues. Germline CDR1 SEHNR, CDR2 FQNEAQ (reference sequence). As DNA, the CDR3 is TGTGCCAGCAGCTTTGACAGCAAAGACTTC. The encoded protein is CASSFDSKDF.

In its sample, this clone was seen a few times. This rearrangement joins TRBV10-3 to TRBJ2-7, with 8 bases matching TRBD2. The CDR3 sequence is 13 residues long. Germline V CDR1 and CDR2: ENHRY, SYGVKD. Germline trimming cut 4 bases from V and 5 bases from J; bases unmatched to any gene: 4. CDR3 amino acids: CAISGAGVDEQYF. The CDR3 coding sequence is TGTGCCATCAGTGGAGCGGGAGTCGACGAGCAGTACTTC.

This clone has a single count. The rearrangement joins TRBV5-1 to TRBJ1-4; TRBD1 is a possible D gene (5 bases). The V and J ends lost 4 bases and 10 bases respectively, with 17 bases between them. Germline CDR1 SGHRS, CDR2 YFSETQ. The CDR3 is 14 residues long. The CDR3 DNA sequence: TGCGCCAGCAGCCTCGACCTAGGAGGGGTAAAACTGTTTTTT. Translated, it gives CASSLDLGGVKLFF.

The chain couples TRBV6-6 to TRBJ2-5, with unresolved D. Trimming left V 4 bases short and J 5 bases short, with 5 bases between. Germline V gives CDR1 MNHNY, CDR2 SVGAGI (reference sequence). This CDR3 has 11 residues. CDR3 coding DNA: TGTGCCAGCAGTTTGGAGGAGACCCAGTACTTC. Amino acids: CASSLEETQYF.